The 32 T cell receptor beta chains presented below share a single source sample, sequenced in a study of regulatory T cells in long-lasting Graves disease (dated by TCRdb to the early 2020s). Libraries were built with multiplex PCR. The instrument was an Illumina HiSeq 4000. CDR3 regions were amplified by Arm-PCR with iRepertoire HTBI primers to construct TCR beta libraries. TCRdb trimmed the raw reads at Q25, called clones with MiXCR and kept productive beta chains. Entries are consolidated by CDR3 protein sequence, retaining the most common genes and DNA. The sample table records 200,000 to 250,000 distinct CDR3 sequences; around 20% of these occur just once. The ten largest clones add up to 10% to 15% of the sample. The time point label here, explained by the study, means: newly diagnosed GD, antithyroid drugs for less than 3 months. For both TCR sequencing and RNA sequencing, RNA was extracted from PBMCs in TRIzol.

These data also featured in a second study, about T cells in Graves' hyperthyroidism and ophthalmopathy.

Sequenced here: peripheral blood mononuclear cells (PBMCs), sampled at new diagnosis, from a patient treated with antithyroid drugs. The receptors originated from a woman in her 30s with Graves disease. Donor details come from another sample of the same person, matched by shared clones.

This clonotype has ten or more counts. J is TRBJ1-5 and V is TRBV20-1; TRBD1 matches 7 bases. The CDR3 has 14 amino acids. The trim removed 3 bases at V and 4 bases at J, leaving 6 bases unmatched. Germline CDR1 is DFQATT and CDR2 is SNEGSKA (reference sequence). DNA for the CDR3: TGCAGTGCTAGCAAAGACAGGGTTAATCAGCCCCAGCATTTT. Its protein is CSASKDRVNQPQHF.

Ten or more counts support this clonotype. The V gene is TRBV7-2, the J gene TRBJ1-5; the D is unclear. Trimming took off 2 bases at V and 6 bases at J, with 11 bases between the two ends. The germline V gene encodes CDR1 SGHTA and CDR2 FQGNSA. The CDR3 spans 14 residues. This chain's CDR3 is CASSLYKSGQPQHF. CDR3 nucleotides: TGTGCCAGCAGCTTATATAAGAGCGGTCAGCCCCAGCATTTT. Based on the CDR3 plus reference TRBV7-2 and TRBJ1-5, the full variable domain is GAGVSQSPSNKVTEKGKDVELRCDPISGHTALYWYRQSLGQGLEFLIYFQGNSAPDKSGLPSDRFSAERTGGSVSTLTIQRTQQEDSAVYLCASSLYKSGQPQHFGDGTRLSIL.

In its sample, this clonotype was seen many times. V and J are TRBV3-1 and TRBJ2-3; D perhaps matches TRBD2 (6 bases). With 5 bases removed from V and 2 bases from J, the gap between germline ends came to 11 bases. The CDR3 consists of 14 residues. Germline assignment: CDR1 LGHDT and CDR2 YNNKEL (reference sequence). The CDR3 sequence is CASSRRGPTDTQYF. CDR3 DNA sequence: TGTGCCAGCAGCAGGAGGGGCCCCACAGATACGCAGTATTTT.

This clonotype was observed many times. The chain carries TRBV11-2 and TRBJ2-4, with D hard to call. Germline CDR1 is SGHAT and CDR2 is FQNNGV. V shed 2 bases and J shed 7 bases, with 6 bases lying between them. This CDR3 spans 12 amino acids. CDR3 nucleotide sequence: TGTGCCAGCAGCTTAATCATTAACATTCAGTACTTC. It yields the protein CASSLIINIQYF.

This clonotype was picked up many times. The gene calls are TRBV7-2 and TRBJ2-1; no clear D gene. V was clipped by 5 bases and J by 4 bases, with 12 bases between them. CDR1 and CDR2 from the germline V gene are SGHTA and FQGNSA. This CDR3 contains 14 residues. CDR3 sequence reads: CASSPSLGYNEQFF. CDR3 DNA: TGTGCCAGCAGCCCCTCGCTTGGGTACAATGAGCAGTTCTTC.

This clonotype was observed many times. The CDR3 DNA reads TGCAGTGCTGGAGCGGGGGGGAACACAGATACGCAGTATTTT. This gives the protein CSAGAGGNTDTQYF. The chain carries TRBV20-1 and TRBJ2-3; 10 nucleotides align to TRBD2. V trimming: 5 bases; J trimming: 2 bases; junction bases outside the gene matches: 4. Germline V gene sequence: CDR1 DFQATT, CDR2 SNEGSKA (reference sequence). This CDR3 region has 14 residues.

This chain joins TRBV20-1 and TRBJ1-1; D gene ambiguous. Per the germline V gene, CDR1 is DFQATT and CDR2 is SNEGSKA (reference sequence). V gave up 1 base and J gave up 4 bases, with 16 bases separating them. This CDR3 comprises 15 residues. The CDR3 DNA reads TGCAGTGCTAGAGCCATCCTGACTGGGTTCACTGAAGCTTTCTTT. Translated: CSARAILTGFTEAFF.

This clonotype was picked up many times. The chain joins TRBV12-3 or TRBV12-4 to TRBJ2-2; D uncertain. Trimming removed 0 bases from V and 8 bases from J, with 13 bases in between. The CDR3 spans 15 residues. The CDR3: CASSLARRRAGELFF. CDR3 nucleotide sequence: TGTGCCAGCAGTTTAGCGCGCCGGCGAGCAGGGGAGCTGTTTTTT.

This clonotype was recorded at least ten times. V is TRBV12-3 or TRBV12-4 and J is TRBJ1-3, with TRBD1 matching 10 bases. After removal of 1 base from V and 4 bases from J, the junction contained 7 bases not matched to a gene. This CDR3 contains 17 residues. The CDR3 nucleotides read TGTGCCAGCAGTTTAGGGACAGGGGGTCGTTGGGGAAACACCATATATTTT. It translates to CASSLGTGGRWGNTIYF.

This clonotype was detected ten times or more. This rearrangement joins TRBV28 to TRBJ1-5; D is ambiguous. Trimming left V 4 bases short and J 0 bases short, with 10 bases between. Looked up from germline, CDR1 is MDHEN and CDR2 is SYDVKM. This CDR3 region has 15 residues. The CDR3 loop is CASSSIPYSNQPQHF. The CDR3 DNA follows: TGTGCCAGCAGTTCAATTCCGTATAGCAATCAGCCCCAGCATTTT.

In its sample, this clonotype was seen many times. V usage is TRBV6-2 or TRBV6-3 and J usage is TRBJ1-2; 7 nucleotides match TRBD1. Germline V lookup: CDR1 MNHEY, CDR2 SVGEGT. There are 13 residues in the CDR3. V was clipped by 6 bases and J by 11 bases; unmatched bases: 12. The CDR3 protein is CASRPPNRGWYTF. The CDR3 nucleotides read TGTGCCAGCAGGCCCCCCAACAGGGGATGGTACACCTTC.

In its sample, this clonotype was seen many times. One junction end does not reproduce the germline sequence, and a read error may be involved. The chain has TRBV30 and TRBJ1-2, with D tentatively TRBD1 (5 bases). Germline assignment: CDR1 GTSNPN and CDR2 SVGIG (reference sequence). CDR3 length: 12 residues. CDR3 protein: CAWMTDGATHLF. The DNA of the CDR3 is TGTGCCTGGATGACGGATGGGGCAACCCATCTCTTC.

A note on this clonotype: A far bigger clonotype differs at one base, so this is likely a read error. The rearrangement uses TRBV11-2 and TRBJ2-5; 7 bases align to TRBD2. The end of the DNA is better explained by TRBJ2-1, so the J call may be wrong. The germline gives CDR1 SGHAT, CDR2 FQNNGV. This CDR3 has 16 residues. The CDR3 spells CASSLAGGPVSREQFF. The DNA of the CDR3 is TGTGCCAGCAGCTTAGCGGGAGGACCGGTTTCGCGTGAGCAGTTCTTC.

This clonotype has a count of ten or more. The chain couples TRBV28 to TRBJ2-3, with TRBD2 matching over 9 bases. The V gene end was trimmed by 2 bases and the J gene end by 2 bases; junction bases not matched to a gene: 8. Germline lookup yields CDR1 MDHEN and CDR2 SYDVKM. The CDR3 extends over 17 amino acids. Written as DNA, the CDR3 is TGTGCCAGCAGTTTAAGGGGTCCTAGCGGGGCCACAGATACGCAGTATTTT. Its translation is CASSLRGPSGATDTQYF.

A few counts support this clonotype. The J gene is TRBJ2-1, the V gene TRBV9; 14 bases align to TRBD2. The CDR3 consists of 16 residues. The germline CDR1 and CDR2 sequences are SGDLS and YYNGEE. Losses at the gene ends were 3 bases for V and 11 bases for J; bases not matched to a gene: 10. The CDR3 DNA is TGTGCCAGCAGCGCAGCTGGGGGACTAGCGGGGGCCCAGCAGTTCTTC. Its protein is CASSAAGGLAGAQQFF.

This clonotype was observed many times. The chain carries TRBV5-5 and TRBJ1-3; D is unresolved. V shed 3 bases and J shed 0 bases, with 10 bases lying between them. Germline CDR1 SGHKS, CDR2 YYEKEE (reference sequence). CDR3 length: 15 residues. The CDR3 DNA reads as TGTGCCAGCAGCTCTACAGTCTTCTCTGGAAACACCATATATTTT. It specifies CASSSTVFSGNTIYF.

This clonotype was recorded at least ten times. CDR3 DNA sequence: TGTGCCAGCAATCCCCCAGGCCCGGGGACAGGGAGTCAGCCCCAGCATTTT. Protein: CASNPPGPGTGSQPQHF. J is TRBJ1-5 and V is TRBV28, with 9 nucleotides matching TRBD1. This CDR3 spans 17 amino acids. The trim removed 7 bases at V and 6 bases at J, leaving 16 bases unmatched. Per germline, CDR1 MDHEN and CDR2 SYDVKM.

This clonotype has at least ten counts. The J gene is TRBJ1-1, the V gene TRBV7-9, with unresolved D. This CDR3 has 13 amino acids. V was cut by 8 bases and J by 0 bases, with 10 bases left in between. Germline V gene lookup returns CDR1 SEHNR and CDR2 FQNEAQ (reference sequence). Here the CDR3 DNA reads TGTGCCAGCGGTTGGACCATGAACACTGAAGCTTTCTTT. This translates into CASGWTMNTEAFF.

This clonotype was seen ten or more times. The V gene is TRBV10-2, the J gene TRBJ2-7, with 8 nucleotides matching TRBD2. V dropped 6 bases and J dropped 6; count of bases not matched to a gene: 10. Germline V gives CDR1 WSHSY, CDR2 SAAADI. CDR3 size: 14 residues. The CDR3 sequence: CASSQGLVWSEQYF. The CDR3 nucleotides read TGCGCCAGCAGCCAGGGACTAGTTTGGTCCGAGCAGTACTTC.

This clonotype was seen ten or more times. The chain recombines TRBV19 with TRBJ1-4, with D tentatively TRBD1 (5 bases). This CDR3 is built from 13 residues. The germline gives CDR1 LNHDA, CDR2 SQIVND (reference sequence). The V end was cut by 5 bases, the J end by 6 bases, with 10 bases between. This CDR3 is CASSRGDYEKLFF. CDR3 in DNA: TGTGCCAGTAGTCGAGGGGACTATGAAAAACTGTTTTTT.

The V call is TRBV5-1, the J call TRBJ2-6, with D hard to call. V was pared by 4 bases and J by 0 bases, with 8 bases between. In germline, CDR1 is SGHRS, CDR2 YFSETQ. The CDR3 contains 15 residues. Here the CDR3 DNA reads TGCGCCAGCAGCATGTCTCGCTCTGGGGCCAACGTCCTGACTTTC. Translated: CASSMSRSGANVLTF.

At least ten counts were recorded for this clonotype. The chain employs TRBV7-9 and TRBJ1-6; TRBD1 is a possible D gene (5 bases). The CDR3 is 14 residues long. The germline V and J ends were trimmed by 3 bases and 5 bases, with 8 bases remaining between them. Germline V lookup: CDR1 SEHNR, CDR2 FQNEAQ (reference sequence). The CDR3: CASSLGQNNSPLHF. The CDR3 nucleotides read TGTGCCAGCAGCTTGGGGCAAAATAATTCACCCCTCCACTTT.

This clonotype was recorded a few times. The gene calls are TRBV7-2 and TRBJ1-6, with 9 bases lining up with TRBD1. The trim removed 10 bases at V and 1 base at J, leaving 5 bases unmatched. The CDR3 has 15 amino acids. Germline-derived CDR1 and CDR2 are SGHTA and FQGNSA. CDR3 amino acids: CATQQGASYNSPLHF. The CDR3 nucleotides are TGTGCCACCCAACAGGGGGCGTCCTATAATTCACCCCTCCACTTT. Variable domain in full (rest from reference TRBV7-2 and TRBJ1-6): GAGVSQSPSNKVTEKGKDVELRCDPISGHTALYWYRQSLGQGLEFLIYFQGNSAPDKSGLPSDRFSAERTGGSVSTLTIQRTQQEDSAVYLCATQQGASYNSPLHFGNGTRLTVT.

There are many counts of this clonotype. CDR3 loop: CSARETSGSNHEQYF. The CDR3 DNA reads TGCAGTGCTAGAGAGACTAGCGGGTCTAACCACGAGCAGTACTTC. The chain employs TRBV20-1 and TRBJ2-7, with 10 nucleotides matching TRBD2. CDR1 is DFQATT, CDR2 SNEGSKA, per germline (reference sequence). After removal of 0 bases from V and 5 bases from J, the junction contained 7 bases not matched to a gene. The CDR3 totals 15 residues.

This clonotype was observed at least ten times. The rearrangement links TRBV2 to TRBJ1-6, with 7 bases aligning to TRBD1. Germline V gives CDR1 SNHLY, CDR2 FYNNEI. The CDR3 runs to 14 residues. V was clipped by 1 base and J by 10 bases; unmatched bases: 4. The DNA for the CDR3 is TGTGCCAGCAGTGAAGGACAGGGTTACTCACCCCTCCACTTT. Its protein is CASSEGQGYSPLHF.

V gene TRBV7-2 combines with J gene TRBJ2-1, with a tentative D call TRBD2 (6 bases). The CDR3 length is 13 residues. Germline assignment: CDR1 SGHTA and CDR2 FQGNSA. V lost 5 bases and J 7 bases, leaving 12 bases between the germline ends. This CDR3 is CASSIGRGNEQFF. In DNA, the CDR3 is TGTGCCAGCAGCATCGGCCGGGGGAATGAGCAGTTCTTC. Based on the CDR3 plus reference TRBV7-2 and TRBJ2-1, the full variable domain is GAGVSQSPSNKVTEKGKDVELRCDPISGHTALYWYRQSLGQGLEFLIYFQGNSAPDKSGLPSDRFSAERTGGSVSTLTIQRTQQEDSAVYLCASSIGRGNEQFFGPGTRLTVL.

This clonotype was counted at least ten times. J is TRBJ1-2 and V is TRBV14; D unclear. This CDR3 spans 12 amino acids. Trimming cost V 1 base and J 8 bases, with 8 bases left between them. CDR1 is SGHDN, CDR2 FVKESK, per germline. CDR3: CASSQGLFGYTF. The CDR3 nucleotides are TGTGCCAGCAGCCAAGGCCTATTCGGCTACACCTTC.

Many counts were recorded for this clonotype. V and J are TRBV11-3 and TRBJ2-3, with D unresolved. This CDR3 is 14 amino acids long. With 5 bases removed from V and 4 bases from J, the gap between germline ends came to 13 bases. The germline V gene encodes CDR1 SGHNT and CDR2 YENEEA. The DNA for the CDR3 is TGTGCCAGCAGCCCCTTAGGGAACGCAGATACGCAGTATTTT. Protein: CASSPLGNADTQYF. The whole variable domain, filled in from reference TRBV11-3 and TRBJ2-3, reads EAGVVQSPRYKIIEKKQPVAFWCNPISGHNTLYWYLQNLGQGPELLIRYENEEAVDDSQLPKDRFSAERLKGVDSTLKIQPAELGDSAVYLCASSPLGNADTQYFGPGTRLTVL.

In this sample, this clonotype turned up many times. The V and J genes are TRBV28 and TRBJ1-6; D is possibly TRBD1 (5 bases). The ends were cut back, 2 bases at V and 5 bases at J, with 16 bases in the middle. Per the germline V gene, CDR1 is MDHEN and CDR2 is SYDVKM. CDR3 length: 17 amino acids. CDR3 DNA sequence: TGTGCCAGCAGTTTAGAGTTCCAGGGCTATCATAATTCACCCCTCCACTTT. Its protein product is CASSLEFQGYHNSPLHF. The whole variable domain, filled in from reference TRBV28 and TRBJ1-6, reads DVKVTQSSRYLVKRTGEKVFLECVQDMDHENMFWYRQDPGLGLRLIYFSYDVKMKEKGDIPEGYSVSREKKERFSLILESASTNQTSMYLCASSLEFQGYHNSPLHFGNGTRLTVT.

This clonotype has at least ten counts. The chain carries TRBV27 and TRBJ1-4; TRBD1 might be the D (6 bases). Germline V CDR1 and CDR2: MNHEY, SMNVEV (reference sequence). Trimming cost V 5 bases and J 5 bases, with 15 bases left between them. The CDR3 is 15 residues long. This chain's CDR3 is CASSTFGTRNEKLFF. CDR3 bases: TGTGCCAGCAGTACATTCGGGACAAGAAATGAAAAACTGTTTTTT.

This clonotype was seen ten or more times. The rearrangement links TRBV19 to TRBJ2-2; possible D gene TRBD2, 6 bases. Trimming cost V 5 bases and J 6 bases, with 16 bases left between them. The CDR3 spans 15 residues. Germline CDR1 reads LNHDA; CDR2 reads SQIVND (reference sequence). Written as DNA, the CDR3 is TGTGCCAGTAGTTTCTTAGCGGAGCTCCCCGGGGAGCTGTTTTTT. It encodes CASSFLAELPGELFF.

This clonotype was counted only a few times. The V and J genes are TRBV11-2 and TRBJ2-5; the match to TRBD1 covers 11 bases. The V gene's germline CDR1 is SGHAT and CDR2 FQNNGV. There are 13 residues in the CDR3. Trimming removed 6 bases from V and 4 bases from J; junction bases left unmatched: 1. The CDR3 reads CASRGTGGETQYF. In nucleotides, the CDR3 is TGTGCCAGCAGGGGGACAGGGGGAGAGACCCAGTACTTC.